The 10 T cell receptor beta chains below come from one sample, sequenced in a study of control samples from healthy donors and cancer patients. Only in-frame clones appear in the TCRdb table, and some are missing; sequencing was by immunoSEQ multiplex PCR. The sample carries more than 70,000 clones, roughly nine tenths recorded once. What was sequenced was PBMCs. Source of these receptors: a man aged 55 to 70 with lung cancer.

This clone appeared a single time. Other DNA sequences in this sample translate to the same CDR3. The genes are TRBV18 and TRBJ2-3; TRBD2 matches 12 bases. Germline V gene sequence: CDR1 KGHSH, CDR2 LQKENI. There are 16 residues in the CDR3. V lost 3 bases, J lost 2 bases, and 3 bases stayed unmatched. The CDR3 sequence is CASSPRLAGATDTQYF. For the CDR3, the DNA is TGTGCCAGCTCACCCAGACTAGCGGGAGCCACAGATACGCAGTATTTT.

The chain couples TRBV5-6 to TRBJ1-2, with D hard to call. The CDR3 has 13 residues. Trimming removed 0 bases from V and 2 bases from J, with 5 bases in between. Germline V gene sequence: CDR1 SGHDT, CDR2 YYEEEE. CDR3 in amino acids: CASSLGLNYGYTF. In DNA form, the CDR3 reads TGTGCCAGCAGCTTGGGGTTGAACTATGGCTACACCTTC.

V and J are TRBV14 and TRBJ2-5; either TRBD1 or TRBD2 may supply D (6 bases each). Germline CDR1 reads SGHDN; CDR2 reads FVKESK. The length of the CDR3 is 11 residues. Trimming cost V 7 bases and J 6 bases, with 9 bases left between them. The CDR3 here is CASKGGKTQYF. In DNA form, the CDR3 reads TGTGCCAGCAAGGGGGGCAAGACCCAGTACTTC.

This rearrangement joins TRBV3-1 (or the pseudogene TRBV3-2) to TRBJ1-5; D is uncertain. CDR1 and CDR2 from the germline V gene are LGHDT and YNNKEL (reference sequence). Trimming took off 4 bases at V and 7 bases at J, with 11 bases between the two ends. CDR3 size: 13 residues. The CDR3 loop is CASSLGRRQPQHF. In nucleotides, the CDR3 is TGTGCCAGCAGCCTGGGTAGACGGCAGCCCCAGCATTTT.

This clone was detected once. The chain carries TRBV12-5 and TRBJ2-5; 8 positions match TRBD1. CDR1 and CDR2 (germline): LGHNT, FRNRAP. This CDR3 comprises 18 residues. The trim removed 4 bases at V and 5 bases at J, leaving 18 bases unmatched. CDR3 nucleotide sequence: TGTGCTAGTGGTTGGGTGTTCGATGGGACGACAGGGGTGGAGACCCAGTACTTC. Translating it yields CASGWVFDGTTGVETQYF. The full variable domain, rest sourced from reference TRBV12-5 and TRBJ2-5, is DARVTQTPRHKVTEMGQEVTMRCQPILGHNTVFWYRQTMMQGLELLAYFRNRAPLDDSGMPKDRFSAEMPDATLATLKIQPSEPRDSAVYFCASGWVFDGTTGVETQYFGPGTRLLVL.

V and J are TRBV6-5 and TRBJ1-2; 10 bases line up with TRBD1. The CDR3 spans 15 residues. Germline trimming cut 9 bases from V and 4 bases from J; bases unmatched to any gene: 11. CDR1 MNHEY and CDR2 SVGAGI come from the germline V gene. Written as DNA, the CDR3 is TGTGCCAGTCAGACTCCGGGACAGGGGACCTATGGCTACACCTTC. As protein: CASQTPGQGTYGYTF.

The chain employs TRBV7-3 and TRBJ1-1; D is ambiguous. The CDR3 runs to 13 residues. Germline CDR1 SGHTA, CDR2 FQGTGA. The V end lost 3 bases, the J end lost 1 base, and 6 bases lay between the germline ends. The CDR3 loop is CASSFGGNTEAFF. The CDR3 DNA follows: TGTGCCAGCAGCTTCGGCGGGAACACTGAAGCTTTCTTT.

The chain is built from TRBV2 and TRBJ2-3; maybe TRBD1 (5 bases). Germline V gives CDR1 SNHLY, CDR2 FYNNEI. Trimming shortened V by 8 bases and J by 0 bases, and 9 bases separated the two germline ends. CDR3 length: 13 residues. CDR3 DNA sequence: TGTGCCAGCCTGACAGATAGCACAGATACGCAGTATTTT. The encoded protein is CASLTDSTDTQYF.

This chain uses TRBV6-5 with TRBJ1-2; 7 bases agree with TRBD1. This CDR3 comprises 14 residues. Trimming took 8 bases from V and 5 from J; bases not matched to a gene: 11. CDR1 and CDR2 (germline): MNHEY, SVGAGI. CDR3 region: CASSLDRSGYGYTF. In DNA, the CDR3 is TGTGCCAGCTCCCTGGACAGGTCAGGATATGGCTACACCTTC.

The genes are TRBV5-8 and TRBJ1-1; 8 nucleotides align to TRBD1. CDR3 length: 14 amino acids. Germline trimming cut 4 bases from V and 5 bases from J; bases unmatched to any gene: 7. Germline V CDR1 and CDR2: SGHTS, YDEGEE. In nucleotides, the CDR3 is TGTGCCAGCAGCCGCCGGACAGGGAAAACTGAAGCTTTCTTT. The encoded protein is CASSRRTGKTEAFF.